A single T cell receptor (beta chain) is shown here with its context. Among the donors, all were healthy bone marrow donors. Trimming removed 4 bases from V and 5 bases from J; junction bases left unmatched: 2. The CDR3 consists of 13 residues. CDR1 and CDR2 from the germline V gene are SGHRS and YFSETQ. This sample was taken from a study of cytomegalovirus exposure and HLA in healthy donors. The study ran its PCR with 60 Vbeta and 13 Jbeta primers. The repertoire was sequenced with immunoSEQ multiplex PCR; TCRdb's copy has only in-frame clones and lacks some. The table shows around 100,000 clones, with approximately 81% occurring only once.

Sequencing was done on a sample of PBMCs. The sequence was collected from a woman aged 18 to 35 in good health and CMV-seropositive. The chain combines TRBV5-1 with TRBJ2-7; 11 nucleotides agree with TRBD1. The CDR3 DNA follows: TGCGCCAGCAGCCAGGGACAGGGGGACGAGCAGTACTTC. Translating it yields CASSQGQGDEQYF.